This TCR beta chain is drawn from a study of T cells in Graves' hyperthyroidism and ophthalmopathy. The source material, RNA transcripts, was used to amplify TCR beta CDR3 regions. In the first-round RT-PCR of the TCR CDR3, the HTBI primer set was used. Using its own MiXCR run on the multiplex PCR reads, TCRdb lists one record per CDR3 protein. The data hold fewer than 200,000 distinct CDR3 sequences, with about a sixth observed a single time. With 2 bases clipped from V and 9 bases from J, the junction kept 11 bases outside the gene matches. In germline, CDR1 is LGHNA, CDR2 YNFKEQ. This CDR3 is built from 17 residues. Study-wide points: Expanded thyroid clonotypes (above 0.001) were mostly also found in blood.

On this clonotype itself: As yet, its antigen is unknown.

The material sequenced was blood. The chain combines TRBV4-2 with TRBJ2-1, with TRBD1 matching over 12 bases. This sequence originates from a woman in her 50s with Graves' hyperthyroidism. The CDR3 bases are TGTGCCAGCAGCCAAAACGTCCAGGGACAGGGGGCGGGTGAGCAGTTCTTC. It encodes CASSQNVQGQGAGEQFF.